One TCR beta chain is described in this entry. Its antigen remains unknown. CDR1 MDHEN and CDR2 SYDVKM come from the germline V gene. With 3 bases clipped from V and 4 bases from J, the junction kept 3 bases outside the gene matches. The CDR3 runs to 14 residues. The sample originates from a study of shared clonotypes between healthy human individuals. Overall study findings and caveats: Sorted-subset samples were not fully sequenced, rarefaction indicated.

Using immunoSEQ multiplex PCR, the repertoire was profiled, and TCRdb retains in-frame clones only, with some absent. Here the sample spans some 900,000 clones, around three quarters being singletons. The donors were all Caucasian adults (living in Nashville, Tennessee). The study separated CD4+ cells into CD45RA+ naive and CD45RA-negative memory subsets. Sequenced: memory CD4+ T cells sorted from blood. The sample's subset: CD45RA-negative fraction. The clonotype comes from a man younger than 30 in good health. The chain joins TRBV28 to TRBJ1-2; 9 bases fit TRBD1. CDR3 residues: CASSFLTGGYGYTF. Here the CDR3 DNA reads TGTGCCAGCAGTTTCCTGACAGGGGGCTATGGCTACACCTTC.